Listed below are T cell receptor beta chains from one sample, sequenced in a study of cytomegalovirus exposure and HLA in healthy donors. Assay used: immunoSEQ multiplex PCR; TCRdb lists only in-frame clones, some missing. The table shows about 150,000 clones, with about 85% occurring only once. Input material: PBMCs. All receptors come from a man in his fifties in good health and CMV-seropositive. The conserved cysteine and the conserved F or W are not part of the CDR3 here.

V gene: TRBV4-3; J gene: TRBJ2-3; CDR3 protein: ASSQMYGRGTDTQY
V gene: TRBV5-1; J gene: TRBJ2-1; CDR3 protein: ASKSGGPYNEQF
V gene: TRBV29-1; J gene: TRBJ1-2; CDR3 protein: SVEWGHLYGYT
V gene: TRBV7-8; J gene: TRBJ2-1; CDR3 protein: ASSQHRGFSYNEQF
V gene: TRBV6-5; J gene: TRBJ2-7; CDR3 protein: ASSYATGLEQY
V gene: TRBV5-5; J gene: TRBJ2-1; CDR3 protein: ASSQGLAYYNEQF
V gene: TRBV6-1; J gene: TRBJ2-7; CDR3 protein: ASNLIPSYEQY
V gene: TRBV5-5; J gene: TRBJ2-7; CDR3 protein: ASSLLATAASYEQY
V gene: TRBV7-9; J gene: TRBJ2-1; CDR3 protein: ASSPMAGSSYNEQF
V gene: TRBV18; J gene: TRBJ1-4; CDR3 protein: ASSPTGATNEKLF
V gene: TRBV6-1; J gene: TRBJ2-7; CDR3 protein: ASSEWQSSSYEQY
V gene: TRBV9; J gene: TRBJ2-7; CDR3 protein: ASSVLSSSYEQY
V gene: TRBV7-9; J gene: TRBJ2-7; CDR3 protein: ASSFTGWEQY
V gene: TRBV14; J gene: TRBJ2-5; CDR3 protein: ASSPTIAWAETQY
V gene: TRBV6-5; J gene: TRBJ2-3; CDR3 protein: ASKLGGAGDTQY
V gene: TRBV29-1; J gene: TRBJ1-5; CDR3 protein: SVGDSEKGSDQPQH
V gene: TRBV6-6; J gene: TRBJ2-7; CDR3 protein: ASSYSGREGGEQY
V gene: TRBV7-9; J gene: TRBJ1-2; CDR3 protein: ASSLGGAGGYT
V gene: TRBV4-2; J gene: TRBJ1-1; CDR3 protein: ASSQEQGAGTEAF
V gene: TRBV5-1; J gene: TRBJ1-5; CDR3 protein: ASSSTGGNQPQH
V gene: TRBV28; J gene: TRBJ1-3; CDR3 protein: ASSFGTERNGNTIY
V gene: TRBV30; J gene: TRBJ2-7; CDR3 protein: AGKGGLEQY
V gene: TRBV27; J gene: TRBJ2-7; CDR3 protein: ASSLEGTGIYEQY
V gene: TRBV7-6; J gene: TRBJ2-5; CDR3 protein: ASSLGFSGPETQY
V gene: TRBV28; J gene: TRBJ2-1; CDR3 protein: ASTGTGVTNEQF
V gene: TRBV7-9; J gene: TRBJ2-7; CDR3 protein: ASSLAGGRGRYEQY
V gene: TRBV6-5; J gene: TRBJ2-1; CDR3 protein: ASLAAGRAYNEQF
V gene: TRBV6-5; J gene: TRBJ1-4; CDR3 protein: VPAGGWGEKLF
V gene: TRBV5-1; J gene: TRBJ1-1; CDR3 protein: ASSLGEGKAF
V gene: TRBV2; J gene: TRBJ1-2; CDR3 protein: ASRPTGDGYT
V gene: TRBV6-5; J gene: TRBJ1-1; CDR3 protein: ASSPPGGTEAF
V gene: TRBV5-1; J gene: TRBJ1-1; CDR3 protein: ASSVGTAAEAF
V gene: TRBV18; J gene: TRBJ2-1; CDR3 protein: ASSPPRLAGAYNEQF
V gene: TRBV6-1; J gene: TRBJ2-2; CDR3 protein: ASRAGTGDTGELF
V gene: TRBV7-2; J gene: TRBJ1-4; CDR3 protein: ASSPARGEKEKLF
V gene: TRBV15; J gene: TRBJ1-1; CDR3 protein: ATSRGPEGREAF
V gene: TRBV28; J gene: TRBJ2-6; CDR3 protein: ASSPHTGAGANVLT
V gene: TRBV4-3; J gene: TRBJ2-1; CDR3 protein: ASSPDFNYNEQF
V gene: TRBV30; J gene: TRBJ1-1; CDR3 protein: AWDTGTGGKEAF
V gene: TRBV25-1; J gene: TRBJ2-7; CDR3 protein: ASSRPLTDEQY
V gene: TRBV4-3; J gene: TRBJ2-7; CDR3 protein: ASSQDIRGRLEQY
V gene: TRBV6-1; J gene: TRBJ2-7; CDR3 protein: ASRHRGGKTYEQY
V gene: TRBV7-9; J gene: TRBJ1-4; CDR3 protein: ASSPGLTPLATNEKLF
V gene: TRBV7-9; J gene: TRBJ2-5; CDR3 protein: ASSPRGGETQY
V gene: TRBV7-7; J gene: TRBJ2-3; CDR3 protein: ASSLGKAGGPQDTQY
V gene: TRBV6-5; J gene: TRBJ2-7; CDR3 protein: ASRETPGVTYEQY
V gene: TRBV28; J gene: TRBJ2-4; CDR3 protein: ASEDLAKNIQY